This is a list of T cell receptor beta chains from one sample in a study of T cell repertoires in cytomegalovirus infection. TCRdb reprocessed the reads via MiXCR and lists one record per CDR3 protein. The sample holds roughly 640,000 distinct CDR3 sequences, around 24% seen once. Sequences were obtained from CD8+ T cells from PBMCs. These receptor sequences come from a human donor in good health (CMV status not recorded). Some clones in this sample may be carry-over from other donors' samples. Each CDR3 is given with its conserved first and last residue. Each record gives: clone size, V gene, D gene, J gene, CDR3 DNA, CDR3 protein. D genes are given only for firm matches. A row's size may be missing; if present it is once, few, many or a size class.

clone size: few; V gene: TRBV4-1; D gene: .; J gene: TRBJ2-7; CDR3 DNA: TGCGCCAGCAGCCAAGCTTTCGGGGGCTCCTACGAGCAGTACTTC; CDR3 protein: CASSQAFGGSYEQYF
clone size: many; V gene: TRBV7-7; D gene: .; J gene: TRBJ2-1; CDR3 DNA: TGTGCTAGCAGCCCCTCGGCAGGGTGGGATGAGCAGTTCTTC; CDR3 protein: CASSPSAGWDEQFF
clone size: few; V gene: TRBV7-6; D gene: .; J gene: TRBJ1-3; CDR3 DNA: TGTGCCAGCAGCCTTTCCTCTGGAAACACCATATATTTT; CDR3 protein: CASSLSSGNTIYF
clone size: .; V gene: TRBV6-4; D gene: TRBD1; J gene: TRBJ2-1; CDR3 DNA: TGTGCCAGCAGTGACAATTATAAGGGGGCGAACCATGAGCAGTTCTTC; CDR3 protein: CASSDNYKGANHEQFF
clone size: .; V gene: TRBV6-1; D gene: .; J gene: TRBJ1-1; CDR3 DNA: TGTGCCAGCAGCGATATGTTTCCTGACACTGAAGCTTTCTTT; CDR3 protein: CASSDMFPDTEAFF
clone size: many; V gene: TRBV7-6; D gene: .; J gene: TRBJ1-1; CDR3 DNA: TGTGCCAGCAGCTTTAACGGGCTGGGCATGAACACTGAAGCTTTCTTT; CDR3 protein: CASSFNGLGMNTEAFF
clone size: many; V gene: TRBV6-2/TRBV6-3; D gene: TRBD1; J gene: TRBJ1-5; CDR3 DNA: TGTGCCAGCAGCTCGGGCTCGCAGGGGGACCAGCATTTT; CDR3 protein: CASSSGSQGDQHF
clone size: few; V gene: TRBV7-9; D gene: .; J gene: TRBJ1-1; CDR3 DNA: TGTGCCAGCAGCGTTGGTCGGGTCCGGGTTTTCGCTGAAGCTTTCTTT; CDR3 protein: CASSVGRVRVFAEAFF
clone size: many; V gene: TRBV6-5; D gene: .; J gene: TRBJ1-5; CDR3 DNA: TGTGCCAGCAGTCTTATTTCAGGGCAGCCCCAGCATTTT; CDR3 protein: CASSLISGQPQHF
clone size: few; V gene: TRBV7-2; D gene: TRBD1; J gene: TRBJ1-1; CDR3 DNA: TGTGCCAGCAGCTCCACAGGGGAGGGCTGGGGAAACACTGAAGCTTTCTTT; CDR3 protein: CASSSTGEGWGNTEAFF
clone size: .; V gene: TRBV5-4; D gene: .; J gene: TRBJ2-3; CDR3 DNA: TGTGCCAGCAGCTTGGATGTGGGCGGGAACACAGATACGCAGTATTTT; CDR3 protein: CASSLDVGGNTDTQYF
clone size: many; V gene: TRBV7-2; D gene: .; J gene: TRBJ1-5; CDR3 DNA: TGTGCCAGCAGCTTAGTGGATGGGTCCAATCAGCCCCAGCATTTT; CDR3 protein: CASSLVDGSNQPQHF
clone size: .; V gene: TRBV19; D gene: .; J gene: TRBJ2-2; CDR3 DNA: TGTGCCAGTAGTAAACAGACCGGGGAGCTGTTTTTT; CDR3 protein: CASSKQTGELFF
clone size: once; V gene: TRBV9; D gene: .; J gene: TRBJ1-5; CDR3 DNA: TGTGCCAGCAGCGCGGGGACGTCTAGCAATCAGCCCCAGCATTTT; CDR3 protein: CASSAGTSSNQPQHF
clone size: .; V gene: TRBV19; D gene: .; J gene: TRBJ1-5; CDR3 DNA: TGTGCCAGTAGTATAAGGCCAGGGAGTCAGCCCCAGCATTTT; CDR3 protein: CASSIRPGSQPQHF
clone size: .; V gene: TRBV4-3; D gene: .; J gene: TRBJ1-1; CDR3 DNA: TGCGCCAGCAGCCAAGATAGGAATCAGGGGTTGAACACTGAAGCTTTCTTT; CDR3 protein: CASSQDRNQGLNTEAFF
clone size: many; V gene: TRBV7-8; D gene: TRBD1; J gene: TRBJ1-4; CDR3 DNA: TGTGCCAGCAGCTCTCGACGGGACAGGGGGCAAAAACTGTTTTTT; CDR3 protein: CASSSRRDRGQKLFF
clone size: many; V gene: TRBV12-3/TRBV12-4; D gene: .; J gene: TRBJ1-5; CDR3 DNA: TGTGCCAGCAGTCCCAGGGGTCAGCCCCAGCATTTT; CDR3 protein: CASSPRGQPQHF
clone size: few; V gene: TRBV7-8; D gene: TRBD1; J gene: TRBJ2-1; CDR3 DNA: TGTGCCAGCAGTTCCGGGGGGACAGGGTACCATGAGCAGTTCTTC; CDR3 protein: CASSSGGTGYHEQFF
clone size: .; V gene: TRBV6-6; D gene: .; J gene: TRBJ1-4; CDR3 DNA: TGTGCCAGCAGTTACTCGATACTCCCGGTCCGCGAAAAACTGTTTTTT; CDR3 protein: CASSYSILPVREKLFF
clone size: .; V gene: TRBV2; D gene: .; J gene: TRBJ2-2; CDR3 DNA: TGTGCCAGCATCGGGGGCGCGACCGGGGAGCTGTTTTTT; CDR3 protein: CASIGGATGELFF
clone size: few; V gene: TRBV18; D gene: .; J gene: TRBJ1-2; CDR3 DNA: TGTGCCAGCTCATCCCCCGAAGTCCCAGCTAACTATGGCTACACCTTC; CDR3 protein: CASSSPEVPANYGYTF